A selection of T cell receptor beta chains follows, all from one sample in a study of OX40 agonist ivuxolimab in advanced cancers. Produced via immunoSEQ multiplex PCR; TCRdb's table is partial and in-frame only. Of 90,000 to 120,000 clones listed, just over 90% are singletons. This specimen consisted of CD4+ or CD8+ T cells sorted from blood, obtained in a trial of the OX40 agonist ivuxolimab. The source of these receptors is an adult with an advanced solid tumor such as melanoma, head and neck, liver or kidney cancer. Each CDR3 is given with its conserved first and last residue. The D gene is left open where the match is weak. Only some rows state a clone size, as once, few, many or a class for expanded clones.

CDR3: CASSESGNYGYTF
DNA: TGTGCCAGCAGTGAATCCGGGAACTATGGCTACACCTTC
D: NA
J: TRBJ1-2
V: TRBV6-1
size: NA

CDR3: CASSLDNQPQHF
DNA: TGTGCCAGCTCATTGGACAATCAGCCCCAGCATTTT
D: NA
J: TRBJ1-5
V: TRBV18
size: NA

CDR3: CASSSTYGYTF
DNA: TGTGCCAGCAGTTCAACGTATGGCTACACCTTC
D: NA
J: TRBJ1-2
V: TRBV28
size: NA

CDR3: CASSLSRINEQFF
DNA: TGTGCCAGCAGCCTTTCTCGAATCAATGAGCAGTTCTTC
D: NA
J: TRBJ2-1
V: TRBV28
size: NA

CDR3: CASSLDLGQGYEQYF
DNA: TGTGCCAGCAGCTTGGATTTAGGACAGGGCTACGAGCAGTACTTC
D: TRBD1
J: TRBJ2-7
V: TRBV5-6
size: few

CDR3: CASSYGMGGLAQPQHF
DNA: TGTGCCAGCAGTTACGGAATGGGGGGGCTGGCTCAGCCCCAGCATTTT
D: NA
J: TRBJ1-5
V: TRBV6-6
size: once

CDR3: CATSRDPVNTGELFF
DNA: TGTGCCACCAGCAGAGATCCAGTCAACACCGGGGAGCTGTTTTTT
D: NA
J: TRBJ2-2
V: TRBV15
size: NA

CDR3: CASSLDYATSGTNEQFF
DNA: TGTGCCAGCAGCTTAGATTATGCGACTAGCGGGACCAATGAGCAGTTCTTC
D: TRBD2
J: TRBJ2-1
V: TRBV11-2
size: NA

CDR3: CASSLGQGGLETQYF
DNA: TGTGCCAGCAGTCTTGGACAGGGTGGTTTAGAGACCCAGTACTTC
D: TRBD1
J: TRBJ2-5
V: TRBV28
size: NA

CDR3: CASRPKQGSYEQYF
DNA: TGTGCCAGCAGACCTAAACAGGGTTCTTACGAGCAGTACTTC
D: NA
J: TRBJ2-7
V: TRBV6-5
size: NA

CDR3: CASSGDRGRAYEQYF
DNA: TGTGCCAGCAGCGGGGACAGGGGAAGGGCCTACGAGCAGTACTTC
D: TRBD1
J: TRBJ2-7
V: TRBV11-1
size: NA

CDR3: CASSSAPLYEQYF
DNA: TGTGCCAGCAGTTCGGCCCCCCTTTACGAGCAGTACTTC
D: NA
J: TRBJ2-7
V: TRBV28
size: once

CDR3: CASSLVGSRNTGELFF
DNA: TGTGCCAGCAGCTTGGTTGGATCCCGCAACACCGGGGAGCTGTTTTTT
D: NA
J: TRBJ2-2
V: TRBV5-4
size: many

CDR3: CASSPPRQGIYEQYF
DNA: TGTGCCAGCTCACCACCGAGACAGGGAATATACGAGCAGTACTTC
D: TRBD1
J: TRBJ2-7
V: TRBV18
size: few

CDR3: CASSKVRIAGSYNEQFF
DNA: TGTGCCAGCAGCAAAGTCAGGATAGCGGGATCCTACAATGAGCAGTTCTTC
D: NA
J: TRBJ2-1
V: TRBV21-1
size: NA

CDR3: CASSGQGERTEAFF
DNA: TGTGCCAGCAGCGGACAGGGGGAGCGGACTGAAGCTTTCTTT
D: TRBD1
J: TRBJ1-1
V: TRBV13
size: NA

CDR3: CASSEAMNTEAFF
DNA: TGTGCCAGCAGTGAAGCAATGAACACTGAAGCTTTCTTT
D: NA
J: TRBJ1-1
V: TRBV2
size: NA

CDR3: CASSSGRLPPNQPQHF
DNA: TGTGCCAGCAGCTCTGGGCGGTTACCACCCAATCAGCCCCAGCATTTT
D: NA
J: TRBJ1-5
V: TRBV5-6
size: NA

CDR3: CASSSLARSYEQYF
DNA: TGTGCCAGCAGTTCCCTAGCGAGGAGCTACGAGCAGTACTTC
D: NA
J: TRBJ2-7
V: TRBV6-6
size: NA

CDR3: CSAWGSHEQYF
DNA: TGCAGTGCTTGGGGAAGCCACGAGCAGTACTTC
D: NA
J: TRBJ2-7
V: TRBV20-1
size: NA

CDR3: CASTTKGVSGTPPYEQYF
DNA: TGTGCCAGCACCACCAAGGGGGTTAGCGGGACCCCCCCCTACGAGCAGTACTTC
D: TRBD2
J: TRBJ2-7
V: TRBV7-6
size: NA

CDR3: CASSEARLSDTQYF
DNA: TGTGCCAGCAGTGAGGCCAGACTCTCGGATACGCAGTATTTT
D: NA
J: TRBJ2-3
V: TRBV25-1
size: NA